This T cell receptor beta chain was captured by sequencing in a study of cytomegalovirus exposure and HLA in healthy donors. The CDR3 totals 14 residues. V lost 4 bases, J lost 0 bases, and 11 bases lay in between. CDR1 is SGDLS and CDR2 is YYNGEE in the germline V gene. The PCR employed 60 Vbeta primers together with 13 Jbeta primers. Generated by immunoSEQ multiplex PCR, the TCRdb table keeps only in-frame clones and is missing some. The sample lists about 110,000 clones, 60% to 85% occurring once. Source material: PBMCs. The receptor's source is a female donor in good health and CMV-seropositive. The V and J genes are TRBV9 and TRBJ2-7, with D tentatively TRBD2 (5 bases). CDR3 loop: CASSPGGGSYEQYF. CDR3 nucleotide sequence: TGTGCCAGCAGCCCAGGCGGAGGCTCCTACGAGCAGTACTTC.